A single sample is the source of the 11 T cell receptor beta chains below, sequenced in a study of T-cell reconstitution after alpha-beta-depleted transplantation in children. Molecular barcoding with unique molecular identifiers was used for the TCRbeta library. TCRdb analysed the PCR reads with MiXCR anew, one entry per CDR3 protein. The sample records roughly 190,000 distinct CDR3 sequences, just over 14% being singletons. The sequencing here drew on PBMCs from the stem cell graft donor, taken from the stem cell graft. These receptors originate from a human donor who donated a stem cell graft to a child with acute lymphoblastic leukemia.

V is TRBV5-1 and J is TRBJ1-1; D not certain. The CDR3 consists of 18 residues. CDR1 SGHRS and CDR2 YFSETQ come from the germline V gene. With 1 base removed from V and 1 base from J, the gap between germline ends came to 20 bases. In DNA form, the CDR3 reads TGCGCCAGCAGCTTGTCGGTTCGGAAGGGCAAGAAGAACACTGAAGCTTTCTTT. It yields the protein CASSLSVRKGKKNTEAFF. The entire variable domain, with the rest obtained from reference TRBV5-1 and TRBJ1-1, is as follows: KAGVTQTPRYLIKTRGQQVTLSCSPISGHRSVSWYQQTPGQGLQFLFEYFSETQRNKGNFPGRFSGRQFSNSRSEMNVSTLELGDSALYLCASSLSVRKGKKNTEAFFGQGTRLTVV.

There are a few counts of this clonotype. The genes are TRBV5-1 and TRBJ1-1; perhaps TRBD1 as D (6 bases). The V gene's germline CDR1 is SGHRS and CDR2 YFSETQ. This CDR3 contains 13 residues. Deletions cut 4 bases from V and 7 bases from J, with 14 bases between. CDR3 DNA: TGCGCCAGCAGCCCGGAAGGCAGGGGTGAAGCTTTCTTT. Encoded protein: CASSPEGRGEAFF.

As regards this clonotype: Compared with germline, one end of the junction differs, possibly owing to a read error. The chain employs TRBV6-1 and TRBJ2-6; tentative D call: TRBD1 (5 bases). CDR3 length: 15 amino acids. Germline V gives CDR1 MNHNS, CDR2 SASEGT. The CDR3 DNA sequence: TGTGCCAGCAGTGAAATAGGCTCTGGGGCCAACGGCCTGACTTTC. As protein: CASSEIGSGANGLTF.

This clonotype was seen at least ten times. Here the CDR3 reads CASSPGRWRGQETQYF. In DNA form, the CDR3 reads TGTGCCAGCAGCCCCGGCAGGTGGCGGGGCCAAGAGACCCAGTACTTC. V usage is TRBV7-9 and J usage is TRBJ2-5; tentative D call: TRBD2 (6 bases). Trimming took off 5 bases at V and 1 base at J, with 17 bases between the two ends. CDR3 size: 16 residues. Germline CDR1 is SEHNR and CDR2 is FQNEAQ (reference sequence). Combining the CDR3 with reference TRBV7-9 and TRBJ2-5 gives the whole variable domain DTGVSQNPRHKITKRGQNVTFRCDPISEHNRLYWYRQTLGQGPEFLTYFQNEAQLEKSRLLSDRFSAERPKGSFSTLEIQRTEQGDSAMYLCASSPGRWRGQETQYFGPGTRLLVL.

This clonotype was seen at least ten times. The DNA of the CDR3 is TGCGCCAGCAGCTTGAGAATCCCGAGCACAGATACGCAGTATTTT. This sequence encodes CASSLRIPSTDTQYF. The chain joins TRBV5-1 to TRBJ2-3; D is unresolved. Germline CDR1 is SGHRS and CDR2 is YFSETQ. V lost 1 base, J lost 0 bases, and 9 bases lay in between. This CDR3 contains 15 residues.

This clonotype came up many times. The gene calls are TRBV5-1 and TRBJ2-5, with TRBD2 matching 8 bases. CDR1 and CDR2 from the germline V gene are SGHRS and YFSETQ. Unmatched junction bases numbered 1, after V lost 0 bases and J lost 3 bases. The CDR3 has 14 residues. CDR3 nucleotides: TGCGCCAGCAGCTTGGCCGGGGGGGAAGAGACCCAGTACTTC. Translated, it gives CASSLAGGEETQYF.

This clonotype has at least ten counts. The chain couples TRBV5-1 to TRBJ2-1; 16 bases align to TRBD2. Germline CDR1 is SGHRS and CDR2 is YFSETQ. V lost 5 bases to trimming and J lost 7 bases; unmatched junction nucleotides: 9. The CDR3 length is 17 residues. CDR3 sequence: CASRWGLAGGPRNEQFF. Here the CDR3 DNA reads TGCGCCAGCAGATGGGGACTAGCGGGAGGGCCGCGAAATGAGCAGTTCTTC.

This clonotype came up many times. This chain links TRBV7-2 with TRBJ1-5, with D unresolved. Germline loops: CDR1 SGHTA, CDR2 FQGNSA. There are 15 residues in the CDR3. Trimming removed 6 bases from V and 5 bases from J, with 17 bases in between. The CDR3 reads CASSPEDFPHQPQHF. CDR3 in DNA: TGTGCCAGCAGTCCCGAGGACTTCCCCCATCAGCCCCAGCATTTT.

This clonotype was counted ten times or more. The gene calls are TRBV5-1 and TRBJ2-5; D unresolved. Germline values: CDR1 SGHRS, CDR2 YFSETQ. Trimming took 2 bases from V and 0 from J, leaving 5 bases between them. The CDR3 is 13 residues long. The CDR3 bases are TGCGCCAGCAGCTTCGGCTACCAAGAGACCCAGTACTTC. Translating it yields CASSFGYQETQYF. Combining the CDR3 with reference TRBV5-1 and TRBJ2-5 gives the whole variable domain KAGVTQTPRYLIKTRGQQVTLSCSPISGHRSVSWYQQTPGQGLQFLFEYFSETQRNKGNFPGRFSGRQFSNSRSEMNVSTLELGDSALYLCASSFGYQETQYFGPGTRLLVL.

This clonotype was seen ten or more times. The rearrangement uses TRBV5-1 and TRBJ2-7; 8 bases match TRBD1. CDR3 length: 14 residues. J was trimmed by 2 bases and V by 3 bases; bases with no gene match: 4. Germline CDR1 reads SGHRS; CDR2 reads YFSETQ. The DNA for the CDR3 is TGCGCCAGCAGCTCATGGACAGGGACCTACGAGCAGTACTTC. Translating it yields CASSSWTGTYEQYF. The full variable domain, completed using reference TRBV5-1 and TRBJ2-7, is KAGVTQTPRYLIKTRGQQVTLSCSPISGHRSVSWYQQTPGQGLQFLFEYFSETQRNKGNFPGRFSGRQFSNSRSEMNVSTLELGDSALYLCASSSWTGTYEQYFGPGTRLTVT.

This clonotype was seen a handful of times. The CDR3 DNA reads as TGTGCCAGCAGCTCGTCGGGACAGGGGCCCTTTAAGCGGACTCCCTACGAGCAGTACTTC. This codes for CASSSSGQGPFKRTPYEQYF. The rearrangement joins TRBV11-1 to TRBJ2-7, with 10 bases aligning to TRBD1. Losses at the gene ends were 4 bases for V and 2 bases for J; bases not matched to a gene: 20. Germline loops: CDR1 SGHAT, CDR2 FQDESV (reference sequence). CDR3 length equals 20 residues.